The rows below give T cell receptor beta chains drawn from one sample of a study of CD8+ T cells in alopecia areata. Sequencing used immunoSEQ multiplex PCR; TCRdb keeps in-frame clones, though not all of them. The sample has about 160,000 clones; around three fifths are singletons. Here the sequenced sample was CD4+ T cells sorted from blood, taken at week 4, from a patient treated with tofacitinib. These receptor sequences come from a human donor with alopecia areata. The CDR3 runs from the conserved cysteine through the conserved F or W. D genes are given only for firm matches. Size is stated for part of the rows, as once, few or many counts, or as a class when the clone is expanded.

V: TRBV4-3
D: TRBD2
J: TRBJ2-3
size: NA
CDR3: CASSETSPRTDTQYF
DNA: TGCGCCAGCAGCGAGACTAGCCCGCGCACAGATACGCAGTATTTT

V: TRBV2
D: NA
J: TRBJ2-7
size: few
CDR3: CASSEGGPYEQYF
DNA: TGTGCCAGCAGTGAAGGGGGACCCTACGAGCAGTACTTC

V: TRBV29-1
D: NA
J: TRBJ2-5
size: NA
CDR3: CSVEIYREETQYF
DNA: TGCAGCGTTGAAATCTACAGGGAAGAGACCCAGTACTTC

V: TRBV29-1
D: NA
J: TRBJ2-1
size: NA
CDR3: CSVAASRVEQFF
DNA: TGCAGCGTAGCCGCCTCCAGGGTTGAGCAGTTCTTC

V: TRBV7-2
D: NA
J: TRBJ1-6
size: NA
CDR3: CASSLDSWPSF
DNA: TGTGCCAGCAGCTTGGATTCTTGGCCCTCGTTT

V: TRBV20-1
D: NA
J: TRBJ2-7
size: NA
CDR3: CSAGGLYEQYF
DNA: TGCAGTGCTGGGGGTCTCTACGAGCAGTACTTC

V: TRBV5-1
D: TRBD2
J: TRBJ2-3
size: NA
CDR3: CASSLGDYSTDTQYF
DNA: TGCGCCAGCAGCTTGGGGGACTATAGCACAGATACGCAGTATTTT

V: TRBV19
D: NA
J: TRBJ2-2
size: NA
CDR3: CASSIISNTGELFF
DNA: TGTGCCAGTAGTATAATCTCGAACACCGGGGAGCTGTTTTTT

V: TRBV2
D: TRBD1
J: TRBJ1-2
size: once
CDR3: CASRDRSYGYTF
DNA: TGTGCCAGCAGGGACAGGAGCTATGGCTACACCTTC

V: TRBV7-8
D: NA
J: TRBJ2-1
size: NA
CDR3: CASSPGLPFNEQFF
DNA: TGTGCCAGCAGCCCGGGACTTCCCTTCAATGAGCAGTTCTTC

V: TRBV6-1
D: NA
J: TRBJ1-5
size: NA
CDR3: CASRAPQGTNQPQHF
DNA: TGTGCCAGCAGGGCCCCACAGGGAACCAATCAGCCCCAGCATTTT

V: TRBV30
D: NA
J: TRBJ1-1
size: NA
CDR3: CAWASQNTEAFF
DNA: TGTGCCTGGGCCAGCCAGAACACTGAAGCTTTCTTT

V: TRBV13
D: NA
J: TRBJ2-5
size: NA
CDR3: CASGVQETQYF
DNA: TGTGCCAGCGGGGTCCAAGAGACCCAGTACTTC

V: TRBV4-2
D: NA
J: TRBJ2-5
size: NA
CDR3: CASSLRTQETQYF
DNA: TGTGCCAGCAGCCTGCGGACGCAAGAGACCCAGTACTTC

V: TRBV4-3
D: NA
J: TRBJ1-5
size: few
CDR3: CASSQDRGSGDQHF
DNA: TGCGCCAGCAGCCAAGATCGCGGTAGCGGAGACCAGCATTTT

V: TRBV5-4
D: NA
J: TRBJ1-1
size: NA
CDR3: CASSLAGGMNTEAFF
DNA: TGTGCCAGCAGCTTGGCTGGGGGCATGAACACTGAAGCTTTCTTT

V: TRBV19
D: NA
J: TRBJ1-2
size: NA
CDR3: CASTPESRQAYGYTF
DNA: TGTGCCAGTACCCCGGAATCAAGACAGGCGTATGGCTACACCTTC

V: TRBV4-3
D: TRBD2
J: TRBJ2-6
size: NA
CDR3: CASSQVGTSGGAGANVLTF
DNA: TGCGCCAGCAGCCAAGTCGGGACTAGCGGGGGGGCTGGGGCCAACGTCCTGACTTTC

V: TRBV7-9
D: NA
J: TRBJ2-5
size: few
CDR3: CASSQRASPQETQYF
DNA: TGTGCCAGCAGCCAAAGGGCGAGCCCTCAAGAGACCCAGTACTTC

V: TRBV7-9
D: NA
J: TRBJ1-5
size: few
CDR3: CASSPYTGRSQPQHF
DNA: TGTGCCAGCAGCCCGTACACAGGGAGAAGCCAGCCCCAGCATTTT

V: TRBV7-2
D: NA
J: TRBJ2-5
size: NA
CDR3: CASSLVRETQYF
DNA: TGTGCCAGCAGCCTGGTGAGGGAGACCCAGTACTTC

V: TRBV28
D: NA
J: TRBJ2-5
size: NA
CDR3: CASSSWATLSQETQYF
DNA: TGTGCCAGCAGTTCTTGGGCTACACTATCCCAAGAGACCCAGTACTTC

V: TRBV9
D: TRBD2
J: TRBJ2-7
size: NA
CDR3: CASSVTGTSGAEQYF
DNA: TGTGCCAGCAGCGTCACCGGGACTAGCGGGGCCGAGCAGTACTTC

V: TRBV30
D: NA
J: TRBJ2-7
size: once
CDR3: CAWTPGATYEQYF
DNA: TGTGCCTGGACCCCAGGGGCCACCTACGAGCAGTACTTC

V: TRBV2
D: NA
J: TRBJ2-1
size: few
CDR3: CASRYYNEQFF
DNA: TGTGCCAGCCGATATTACAATGAGCAGTTCTTC

V: TRBV5-1
D: NA
J: TRBJ2-1
size: NA
CDR3: CASSVWTSDYNEQFF
DNA: TGCGCCAGCAGCGTATGGACCTCGGATTACAATGAGCAGTTCTTC

V: TRBV4-1
D: NA
J: TRBJ2-3
size: NA
CDR3: CASSLSRTDTQYF
DNA: TGCGCCAGCAGCCTGTCCCGCACAGATACGCAGTATTTT

V: TRBV4-3
D: NA
J: TRBJ2-5
size: NA
CDR3: CASSQGRQTQETQYF
DNA: TGCGCCAGCAGCCAAGGGCGACAGACCCAAGAGACCCAGTACTTC

V: TRBV6-5
D: NA
J: TRBJ2-5
size: NA
CDR3: CASGTLETQYF
DNA: TGTGCCAGCGGTACGCTCGAGACCCAGTACTTC

V: TRBV30
D: TRBD1
J: TRBJ1-5
size: NA
CDR3: CAWSKGQGGLNGNQPQHF
DNA: TGTGCCTGGAGTAAGGGACAGGGGGGCCTTAATGGCAATCAGCCCCAGCATTTT

V: TRBV10-3
D: NA
J: TRBJ2-5
size: few
CDR3: CAISEDVQTQYF
DNA: TGTGCCATCAGTGAGGACGTGCAGACCCAGTACTTC

V: TRBV7-8
D: NA
J: TRBJ2-2
size: few
CDR3: CASSRTANTGELFF
DNA: TGTGCCAGCAGCCGGACAGCGAACACCGGGGAGCTGTTTTTT

V: TRBV29-1
D: NA
J: TRBJ2-7
size: NA
CDR3: CSVARRSPYEQYF
DNA: TGCAGCGTTGCAAGAAGGTCCCCTTACGAGCAGTACTTC

V: TRBV2
D: NA
J: TRBJ2-7
size: NA
CDR3: CASRGGDGEQYF
DNA: TGTGCCAGCAGGGGAGGCGATGGCGAGCAGTACTTC

V: TRBV30
D: NA
J: TRBJ2-1
size: few
CDR3: CAWSRGASYNEQFF
DNA: TGTGCCTGGAGTAGGGGGGCCTCCTACAATGAGCAGTTCTTC

V: TRBV7-3
D: NA
J: TRBJ1-6
size: few
CDR3: CASGRDPNSPLHF
DNA: TGTGCCAGCGGGAGAGACCCTAATTCACCCCTCCACTTT